The clone carrying this TCR beta chain was found many times. Sample time point: newly diagnosed GD, antithyroid drugs for less than 3 months. PBMC RNA was the source of the TCR library. The authors drew approximately 8.1 milliliters of peripheral blood into EDTA tubes. This sample stems from a study of regulatory T cells in long-lasting Graves disease. To make TCR beta libraries, researchers used iRepertoire HTBI primers and Arm-PCR of CDR3 regions. One entry per CDR3 protein results from TCRdb running MiXCR on the multiplex PCR reads. Of some 460,000 distinct CDR3 sequences listed, 16% are singletons. Deletions cut 4 bases from V and 7 bases from J, with 13 bases between. The CDR3 loop spans 13 amino acids. These same data were also listed under a study on T cells in Graves' hyperthyroidism and ophthalmopathy.

V is TRBV12-3 or TRBV12-4 and J is TRBJ1-2; D remains ambiguous. This specimen consisted of peripheral blood mononuclear cells (PBMCs), obtained at new diagnosis, from a patient treated with antithyroid drugs. The TCR comes from a man between 35 and 55 years old with Graves disease. CDR3 protein: CASSSSSLSGYTF. The CDR3, as DNA: TGTGCCAGCAGTTCCTCCTCCTTAAGTGGCTACACCTTC.